This TCR beta chain was sequenced in a study of blood T cell repertoires in COVID-19. Study-wide context: Material from acute and convalescent COVID-19 was sourced from the United States, Italy and Spain.

Ages ranged from about 18 to 89 years, with residence in 24 US areas. Allocation to cohorts depended on clinical history reported by the participants. Germline V gene lookup returns CDR1 MDHEN and CDR2 SYDVKM. Trimming removed 2 bases from V and 0 bases from J; junction bases left unmatched: 15. The CDR3 runs 22 residues. As processed by the authors: Counts of nucleated cells, estimated from reference gene primer amplification, were obtained. Generated by immunoSEQ multiplex PCR, the TCRdb table keeps only in-frame clones and is missing some. The D gene and trimming were derived from the DNA, and the V and J assignments and clone size from that table. The table records around 250,000 clones, 85% to 90% of them present only once.

The receptor was isolated from a man aged 45 to 65 who had been exposed to COVID-19. V usage is TRBV28 and J usage is TRBJ2-3; 15 nucleotides line up with TRBD2. The material sequenced was PBMCs or T cells enriched from blood (not recorded which). The CDR3 DNA sequence: TGTGCCAGCAGTTTAGTTCATTGGACTAGCGGGAGGGCCCCACGTAGCACAGATACGCAGTATTTT. Translated: CASSLVHWTSGRAPRSTDTQYF.